Sequencing of this T cell receptor (beta chain) was carried out in a study of OX40 agonist ivuxolimab in advanced cancers. About the full investigation: Ivuxolimab was an agonistic, fully human IgG2 monoclonal antibody directed against OX40 (CD134), a costimulatory receptor. Intravenous ivuxolimab was administered to patients every 2 weeks at six dose levels: 0.01, 0.1, 0.3, 1.5, 3 and 10 mg/kg. Of the approximately 50 dose-escalation patients, hepatocellular carcinoma was present in roughly 19, melanoma in about 15, renal cell carcinoma in 9 and head and neck cancer in 9. The dose-escalation cohort was over 70% male with a mean age of about 65 years, ranging from roughly 20 to 80. Patients were allowed to have had prior anti-PD-1, anti-PD-L1 or anti-CTLA-4 therapy, and approximately 40% of the dose-escalation patients had previously received checkpoint inhibitors. Partial responses were achieved by three dose-escalation patients, of whom one had hepatocellular carcinoma and two had cutaneous melanoma. The purpose of peripheral TCRbeta sequencing was to test whether ivuxolimab changed TCR sequence diversity and led to clonal T-cell expansion. The monotherapy dose-escalation portion (N = 52 patients) of the phase I ivuxolimab trial is reported in the paper. The full study reports these points: After ivuxolimab, expanded clones were on average more numerous among CD8+ T cells than among CD4+ T cells. Clonal expansion of both CD4+ and CD8+ blood T cells was observed from baseline to week 6 at doses 0.1 to 3.0 mg/kg. In the 0.1-3.0 mg/kg groups, partial responders had among the lowest normalized peripheral clonal expansion, particularly in CD8+ T cells. Which antigens the clonally expanded peripheral T cells were specific for was not determined. Low levels of normalized T-cell clonal expansion were also shown by some nonresponding patients.

Patients with a history of autoimmune disease or receiving systemic immunosuppression were excluded from the trial. Peripheral blood for TCR sequencing was drawn from every dose cohort at baseline, at cycle 4 day 1 and at cycle 7 day 1. Samples were obtained from an open-label, multicenter, first-in-human phase I dose-escalation trial of ivuxolimab. The trial enrolled adults with locally advanced or metastatic head and neck squamous cell, hepatocellular, melanoma or renal cell carcinoma. Before TCR sequencing, CD4+ T cells and CD8+ T cells from peripheral blood were sorted into separate populations. CDR1 and CDR2, looked up from the germline V gene, are SGHDT and YYEEEE. Taken from cysteine to phenylalanine, the CDR3 has 18 residues. The kept DNA is CDR3 alone, 54 bases in frame from the first base. V loses 3 bases at its end and J loses 0 bases; junction bases beyond the gene matches: 7. Turning to this clone: No cognate antigen has been identified for it. The record has no base qualities; no much larger clone is one base away.

Genomic DNA was isolated from the sorted cells so that the TCRbeta CDR3 region could be sequenced. The immunoSEQ Assay was used for sequencing of TCRbeta CDR3 regions. TCRdb holds this immuneACCESS table with in-frame rearrangements only. Some clones are missing; in checked studies, unresolved V genes explain under half, and the rest has no known cause. This sample has 20,000 to 25,000 clones in its table, and 80% to 90% of those were observed once. Around a quarter of the sample comes from the top ten. This receptor chain uses TRBV5-6 and TRBJ2-1; TRBD2 matches 12 bases in the middle. This specimen was CD4+ or CD8+ T cells sorted from blood, taken in a trial of the OX40 agonist ivuxolimab. The receptor was derived from an adult with an advanced solid tumor such as melanoma, head and neck, liver or kidney cancer. The sequenced DNA is TGTGCCAGCAGCTCGGGACTAGCGGGTACAAGCTCCTACAATGAGCAGTTCTTC. The resulting protein is CASSSGLAGTSSYNEQFF.